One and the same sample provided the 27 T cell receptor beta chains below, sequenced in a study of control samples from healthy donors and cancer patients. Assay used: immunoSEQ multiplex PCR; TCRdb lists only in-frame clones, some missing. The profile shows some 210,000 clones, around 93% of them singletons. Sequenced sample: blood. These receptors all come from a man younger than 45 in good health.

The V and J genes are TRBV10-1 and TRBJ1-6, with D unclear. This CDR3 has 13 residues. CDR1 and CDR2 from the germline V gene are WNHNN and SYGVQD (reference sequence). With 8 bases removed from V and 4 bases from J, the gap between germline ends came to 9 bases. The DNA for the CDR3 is TGCGCCAGCTTTCCTAGTTATAATTCACCCCTCCACTTT. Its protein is CASFPSYNSPLHF.

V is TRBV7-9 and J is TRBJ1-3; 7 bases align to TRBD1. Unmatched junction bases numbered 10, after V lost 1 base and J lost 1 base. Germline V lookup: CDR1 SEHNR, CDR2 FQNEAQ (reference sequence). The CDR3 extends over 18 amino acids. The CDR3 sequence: CASSLEGRQGRSGNTIYF. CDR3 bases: TGTGCCAGCAGCTTAGAAGGGCGACAGGGCCGATCTGGAAACACCATATATTTT. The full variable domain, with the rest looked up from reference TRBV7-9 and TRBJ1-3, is DTGVSQNPRHKITKRGQNVTFRCDPISEHNRLYWYRQTLGQGPEFLTYFQNEAQLEKSRLLSDRFSAERPKGSFSTLEIQRTEQGDSAMYLCASSLEGRQGRSGNTIYFGEGSWLTVV.

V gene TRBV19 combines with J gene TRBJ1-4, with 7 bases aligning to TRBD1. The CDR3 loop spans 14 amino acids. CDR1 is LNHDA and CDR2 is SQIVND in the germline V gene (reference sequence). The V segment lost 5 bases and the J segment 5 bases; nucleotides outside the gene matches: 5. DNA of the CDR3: TGTGCCAGTAGTGCCAGACAGGGCAATGAAAAACTGTTTTTT. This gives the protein CASSARQGNEKLFF.

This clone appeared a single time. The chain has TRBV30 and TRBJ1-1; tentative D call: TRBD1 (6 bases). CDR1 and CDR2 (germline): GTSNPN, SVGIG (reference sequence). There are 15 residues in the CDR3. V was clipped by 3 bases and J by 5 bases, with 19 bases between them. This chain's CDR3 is CAWRGTTGIRTEAFF. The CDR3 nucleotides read TGTGCCTGGAGGGGGACAACAGGGATTAGGACTGAAGCTTTCTTT.

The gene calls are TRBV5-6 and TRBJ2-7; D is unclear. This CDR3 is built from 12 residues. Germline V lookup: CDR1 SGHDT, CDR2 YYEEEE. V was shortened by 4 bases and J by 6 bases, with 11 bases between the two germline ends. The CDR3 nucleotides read TGTGCCAGCAGCCAATCGCGCCTCGAGCAGTACTTC. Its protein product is CASSQSRLEQYF.

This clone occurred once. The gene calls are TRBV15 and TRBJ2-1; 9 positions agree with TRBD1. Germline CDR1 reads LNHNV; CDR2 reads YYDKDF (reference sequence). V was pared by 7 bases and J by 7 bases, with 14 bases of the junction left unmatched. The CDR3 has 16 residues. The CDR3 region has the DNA TGTGCCACCATCCCCCTAACGGGACAGGGAGGGAATGAGCAGTTCTTC. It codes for CATIPLTGQGGNEQFF.

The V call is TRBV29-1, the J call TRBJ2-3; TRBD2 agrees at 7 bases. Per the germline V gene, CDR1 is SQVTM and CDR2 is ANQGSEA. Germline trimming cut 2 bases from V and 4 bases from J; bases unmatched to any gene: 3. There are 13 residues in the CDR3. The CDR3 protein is CSVETAGSDTQYF. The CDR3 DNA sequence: TGCAGCGTTGAAACAGCGGGATCAGATACGCAGTATTTT.

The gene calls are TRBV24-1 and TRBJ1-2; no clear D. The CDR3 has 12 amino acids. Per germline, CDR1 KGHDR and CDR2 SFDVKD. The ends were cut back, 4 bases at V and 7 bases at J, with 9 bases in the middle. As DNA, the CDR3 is TGTGCCACCAGTGAGGCCGCCGTTGGCTACACCTTC. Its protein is CATSEAAVGYTF.

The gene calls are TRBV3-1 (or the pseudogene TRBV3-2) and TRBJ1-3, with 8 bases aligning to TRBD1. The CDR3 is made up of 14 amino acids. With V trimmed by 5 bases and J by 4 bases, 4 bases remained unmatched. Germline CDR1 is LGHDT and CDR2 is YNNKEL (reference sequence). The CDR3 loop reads CASSFRQGGNTIYF. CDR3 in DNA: TGTGCCAGCAGCTTCAGACAGGGGGGAAACACCATATATTTT.

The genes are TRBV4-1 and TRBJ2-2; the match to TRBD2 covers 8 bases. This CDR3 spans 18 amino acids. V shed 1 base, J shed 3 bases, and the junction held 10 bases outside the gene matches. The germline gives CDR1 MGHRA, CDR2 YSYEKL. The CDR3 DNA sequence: TGCGCCAGCAGCCAAGTTGGGCAGCGGGGGCGGGACACCGGGGAGCTGTTTTTT. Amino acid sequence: CASSQVGQRGRDTGELFF.

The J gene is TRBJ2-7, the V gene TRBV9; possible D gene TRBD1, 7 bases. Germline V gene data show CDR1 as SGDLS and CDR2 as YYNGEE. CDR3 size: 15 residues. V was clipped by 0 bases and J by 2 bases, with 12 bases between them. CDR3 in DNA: TGTGCCAGCAGCGTAGGTGGAGGGGGCGCCTACGAGCAGTACTTC. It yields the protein CASSVGGGGAYEQYF. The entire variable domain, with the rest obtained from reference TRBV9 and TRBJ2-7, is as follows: DSGVTQTPKHLITATGQRVTLRCSPRSGDLSVYWYQQSLDQGLQFLIQYYNGEERAKGNILERFSAQQFPDLHSELNLSSLELGDSALYFCASSVGGGGAYEQYFGPGTRLTVT.

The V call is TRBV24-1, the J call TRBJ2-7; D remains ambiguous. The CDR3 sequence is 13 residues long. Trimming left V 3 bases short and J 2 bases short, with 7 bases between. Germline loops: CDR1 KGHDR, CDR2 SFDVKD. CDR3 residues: CATSDREAYEQYF. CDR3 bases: TGTGCCACCAGTGATCGCGAAGCCTACGAGCAGTACTTC.

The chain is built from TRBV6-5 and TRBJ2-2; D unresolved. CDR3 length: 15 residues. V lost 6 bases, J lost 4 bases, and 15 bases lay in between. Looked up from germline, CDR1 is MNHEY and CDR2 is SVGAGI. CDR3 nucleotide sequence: TGTGCCAGCAGCCTAAGGGATACAACCACCGGGGAGCTGTTTTTT. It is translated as CASSLRDTTTGELFF.

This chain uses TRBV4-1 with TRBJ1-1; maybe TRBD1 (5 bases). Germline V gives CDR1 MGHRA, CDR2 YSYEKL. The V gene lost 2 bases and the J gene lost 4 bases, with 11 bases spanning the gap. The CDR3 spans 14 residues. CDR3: CASSQQGGSTEAFF. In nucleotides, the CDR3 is TGCGCCAGCAGCCAACAGGGAGGGAGCACTGAAGCTTTCTTT.

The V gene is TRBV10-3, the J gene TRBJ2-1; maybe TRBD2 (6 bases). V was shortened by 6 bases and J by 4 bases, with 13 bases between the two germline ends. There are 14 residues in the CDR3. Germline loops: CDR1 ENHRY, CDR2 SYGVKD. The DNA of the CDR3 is TGTGCCATCAGCGACCTTAGCGGATACAATGAGCAGTTCTTC. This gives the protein CAISDLSGYNEQFF.

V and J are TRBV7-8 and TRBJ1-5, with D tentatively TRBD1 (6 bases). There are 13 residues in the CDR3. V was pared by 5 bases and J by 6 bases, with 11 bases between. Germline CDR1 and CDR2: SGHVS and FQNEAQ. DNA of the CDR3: TGTGCCAGCAGCGTCTACAGGGCTCAGCCCCAGCATTTT. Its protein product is CASSVYRAQPQHF. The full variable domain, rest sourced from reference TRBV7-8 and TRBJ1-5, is GAGVSQSPRYKVAKRGQDVALRCDPISGHVSLFWYQQALGQGPEFLTYFQNEAQLDKSGLPSDRFFAERPEGSVSTLKIQRTQQEDSAVYLCASSVYRAQPQHFGDGTRLSIL.

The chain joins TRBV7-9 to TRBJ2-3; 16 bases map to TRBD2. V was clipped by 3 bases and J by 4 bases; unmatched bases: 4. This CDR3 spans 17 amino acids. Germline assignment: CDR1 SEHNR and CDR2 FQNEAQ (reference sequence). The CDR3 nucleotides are TGTGCCAGCAGCTTGGGACTAGCGGGGGGGAATGCAGATACGCAGTATTTT. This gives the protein CASSLGLAGGNADTQYF.

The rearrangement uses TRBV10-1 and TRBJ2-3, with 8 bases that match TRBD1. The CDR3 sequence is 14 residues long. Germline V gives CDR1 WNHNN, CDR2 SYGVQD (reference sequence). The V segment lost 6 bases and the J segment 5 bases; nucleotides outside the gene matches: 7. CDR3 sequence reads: CASSTGQAKDTQYF. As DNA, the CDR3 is TGCGCCAGCAGCACGGGACAGGCAAAAGATACGCAGTATTTT.

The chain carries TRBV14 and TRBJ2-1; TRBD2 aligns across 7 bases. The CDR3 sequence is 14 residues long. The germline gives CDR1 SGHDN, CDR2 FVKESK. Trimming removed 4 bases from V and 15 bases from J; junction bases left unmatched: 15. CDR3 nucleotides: TGTGCCAGCAGCCCCTTCAAGGCGGGGGTTCTAGGGTTCTTC. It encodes CASSPFKAGVLGFF.

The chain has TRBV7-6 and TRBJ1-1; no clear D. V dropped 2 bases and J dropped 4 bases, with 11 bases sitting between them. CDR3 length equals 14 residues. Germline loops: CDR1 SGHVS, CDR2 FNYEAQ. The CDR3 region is CASSLRRDSTEAFF. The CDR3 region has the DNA TGTGCCAGCAGCTTAAGAAGGGATAGCACTGAAGCTTTCTTT. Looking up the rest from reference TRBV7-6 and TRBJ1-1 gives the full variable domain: GAGVSQSPRYKVTKRGQDVALRCDPISGHVSLYWYRQALGQGPEFLTYFNYEAQQDKSGLPNDRFSAERPEGSISTLTIQRTEQRDSAMYRCASSLRRDSTEAFFGQGTRLTVV.

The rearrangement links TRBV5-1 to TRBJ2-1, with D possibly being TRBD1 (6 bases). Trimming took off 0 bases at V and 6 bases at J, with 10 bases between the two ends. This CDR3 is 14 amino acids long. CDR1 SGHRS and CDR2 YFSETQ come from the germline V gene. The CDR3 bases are TGCGCCAGCAGCTTGGAAGGGGGTTCCAATGAGCAGTTCTTC. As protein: CASSLEGGSNEQFF.

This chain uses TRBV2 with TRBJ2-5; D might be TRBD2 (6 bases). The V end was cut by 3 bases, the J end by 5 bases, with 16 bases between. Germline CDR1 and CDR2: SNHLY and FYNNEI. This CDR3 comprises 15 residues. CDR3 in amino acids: CASSDAGLREETQYF. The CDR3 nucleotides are TGTGCCAGCAGTGATGCGGGATTAAGAGAGGAGACCCAGTACTTC.

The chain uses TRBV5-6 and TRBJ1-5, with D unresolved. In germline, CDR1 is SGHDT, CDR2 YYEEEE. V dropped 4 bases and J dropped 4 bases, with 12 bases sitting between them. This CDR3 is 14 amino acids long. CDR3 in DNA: TGTGCCAGCAGCCTAGCAGAAAGAAATCAGCCCCAGCATTTT. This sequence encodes CASSLAERNQPQHF.

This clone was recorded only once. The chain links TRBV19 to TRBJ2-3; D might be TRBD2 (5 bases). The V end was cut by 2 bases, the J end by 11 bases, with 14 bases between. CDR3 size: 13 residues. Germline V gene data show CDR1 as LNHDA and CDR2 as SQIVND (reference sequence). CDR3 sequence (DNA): TGTGCCAGTAGTATATTTCCGAAACGGGGGCAGTATTTT. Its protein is CASSIFPKRGQYF.

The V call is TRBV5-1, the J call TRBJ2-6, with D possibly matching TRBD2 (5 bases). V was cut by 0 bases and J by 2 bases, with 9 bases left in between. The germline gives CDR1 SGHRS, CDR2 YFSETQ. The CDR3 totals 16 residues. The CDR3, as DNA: TGCGCCAGCAGCTTGGCCGGGGTGGCTGGGGCCAACGTCCTGACTTTC. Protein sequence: CASSLAGVAGANVLTF.

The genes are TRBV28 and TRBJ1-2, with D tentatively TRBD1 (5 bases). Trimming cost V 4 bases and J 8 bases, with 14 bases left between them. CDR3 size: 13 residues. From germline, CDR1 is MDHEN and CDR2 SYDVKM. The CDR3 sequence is CASSSGAATGYTF. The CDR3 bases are TGTGCCAGCAGTTCCGGGGCCGCGACGGGCTACACCTTC.

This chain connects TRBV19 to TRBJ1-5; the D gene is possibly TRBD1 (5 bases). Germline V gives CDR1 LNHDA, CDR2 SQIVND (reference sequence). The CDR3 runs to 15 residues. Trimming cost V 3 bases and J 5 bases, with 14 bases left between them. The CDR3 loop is CASSIRAGTDQPQHF. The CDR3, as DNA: TGTGCCAGTAGTATTAGGGCCGGGACGGATCAGCCCCAGCATTTT.